Below are 31 T cell receptor beta chains sequenced from a single sample in a study of OX40 agonist ivuxolimab in advanced cancers. Data came from immunoSEQ multiplex PCR; TCRdb stores just in-frame clones and leaves some out. The sample lists about 13,000 clones, more than 75% occurring once. Source: CD4+ or CD8+ T cells sorted from blood, taken in a trial of the OX40 agonist ivuxolimab. All receptors derive from an adult with an advanced solid tumor such as melanoma, head and neck, liver or kidney cancer.

This chain uses TRBV4-3 with TRBJ1-2; 9 nucleotides match TRBD1. This CDR3 has 15 residues. The trim removed 1 base at V and 7 bases at J, leaving 7 bases unmatched. Germline-derived CDR1 and CDR2 are LGHNA and YSLEER. In nucleotides, the CDR3 is TGCGCCAGCAGCCAAGTAGAACAGGGGGCGTCTGGCTACACCTTC. Its translation is CASSQVEQGASGYTF.

The rearrangement links TRBV7-6 to TRBJ2-5; 11 nucleotides agree with TRBD2. J gave up 0 bases and V 5 bases, and 5 bases lay outside the gene matches. The CDR3 sequence is 16 residues long. The germline gives CDR1 SGHVS, CDR2 FNYEAQ. The CDR3 bases are TGTGCCAGCAGCCCGACTAGCGGGAAGTACCAAGAGACCCAGTACTTC. It specifies CASSPTSGKYQETQYF.

The chain carries TRBV28 and TRBJ2-3; either TRBD1 or TRBD2 may fit D (6 bases each). V was pared by 4 bases and J by 6 bases, with 23 bases between. The CDR3 spans 17 residues. Germline assignment: CDR1 MDHEN and CDR2 SYDVKM. The CDR3 DNA reads TGTGCCAGCAGTTCCCAGGGGTTGGGGGGCCTGCTGGATACGCAGTATTTT. This sequence encodes CASSSQGLGGLLDTQYF. The full variable domain, with the rest looked up from reference TRBV28 and TRBJ2-3, is DVKVTQSSRYLVKRTGEKVFLECVQDMDHENMFWYRQDPGLGLRLIYFSYDVKMKEKGDIPEGYSVSREKKERFSLILESASTNQTSMYLCASSSQGLGGLLDTQYFGPGTRLTVL.

This sequence joins TRBV6-6 and TRBJ2-6; D is ambiguous. V was shortened by 8 bases and J by 1 base, with 6 bases between the two germline ends. From germline, CDR1 is MNHNY and CDR2 SVGAGI (reference sequence). There are 13 residues in the CDR3. The CDR3 loop reads CASSRSGANVLTF. CDR3 coding DNA: TGTGCCAGCTCACGGTCTGGGGCCAACGTCCTGACTTTC.

V gene TRBV27 combines with J gene TRBJ2-7, with D perhaps matching TRBD1 or TRBD2 (6 bases each). Trimming removed 1 base from V and 5 bases from J, with 9 bases in between. Germline CDR1 MNHEY, CDR2 SMNVEV (reference sequence). The length of the CDR3 is 13 residues. CDR3 protein: CASSLLGGDEQYF. CDR3 sequence (DNA): TGTGCCAGCAGTTTATTGGGGGGCGACGAGCAGTACTTC.

The rearrangement uses TRBV6-1 and TRBJ2-1; 8 bases are shared with TRBD2. This CDR3 contains 15 residues. After removal of 6 bases from V and 2 bases from J, the junction contained 6 bases not matched to a gene. Germline-derived CDR1 and CDR2 are MNHNS and SASEGT. CDR3 in amino acids: CASSLGLAAYNEQFF. CDR3 bases: TGTGCCAGCAGCCTTGGACTAGCAGCCTACAATGAGCAGTTCTTC.

The chain carries TRBV27 and TRBJ2-7, with 7 bases fitting TRBD1. V lost 3 bases and J lost 3; bases outside the gene matches: 8. The germline CDR1 and CDR2 sequences are MNHEY and SMNVEV (reference sequence). CDR3 size: 15 residues. The CDR3 DNA reads as TGTGCCAGCAGTTTGAACCGGGACAGATTCTACGAGCAGTACTTC. The encoded protein is CASSLNRDRFYEQYF.

CDR3 residues: CASSMGDRGNSYNEQFF. DNA of the CDR3: TGTGCCAGTAGTATGGGGGACAGGGGGAATTCCTACAATGAGCAGTTCTTC. This rearrangement joins TRBV19 to TRBJ2-1; 11 positions match TRBD1. Germline assignment: CDR1 LNHDA and CDR2 SQIVND (reference sequence). V was pared by 3 bases and J by 1 base, with 5 bases of the junction left unmatched. The CDR3 spans 17 residues. The variable domain in full, completed from reference TRBV19 and TRBJ2-1, reads DGGITQSPKYLFRKEGQNVTLSCEQNLNHDAMYWYRQDPGQGLRLIYYSQIVNDFQKGDIAEGYSVSREKKESFPLTVTSAQKNPTAFYLCASSMGDRGNSYNEQFFGPGTRLTVL.

This sequence joins TRBV27 and TRBJ2-1; 7 bases are a match to TRBD1. CDR3 size: 14 residues. With 8 bases clipped from V and 5 bases from J, the junction kept 9 bases outside the gene matches. From germline, CDR1 is MNHEY and CDR2 SMNVEV (reference sequence). In nucleotides, the CDR3 is TGTGCCAGCGCTCTAGGGGGCCCACACAATGAGCAGTTCTTC. This codes for CASALGGPHNEQFF.

The chain recombines TRBV5-5 with TRBJ2-1, with D possibly being TRBD1 or TRBD2 (5 bases each). The CDR3 is 13 residues long. V was cut by 4 bases and J by 7 bases, with 12 bases left in between. The germline gives CDR1 SGHKS, CDR2 YYEKEE (reference sequence). This chain's CDR3 is CASSRDVSNEQFF. The DNA of the CDR3 is TGTGCCAGCAGCCGGGACGTCTCAAATGAGCAGTTCTTC.

The gene calls are TRBV6-5 and TRBJ1-2; D uncertain. CDR1 is MNHEY, CDR2 SVGAGI, per germline. Trimming took off 8 bases at V and 2 bases at J, with 12 bases between the two ends. CDR3 size: 13 residues. CDR3 DNA sequence: TGTGCCAGCCGCCTTCCGGGGAACTATGGCTACACCTTC. Protein product: CASRLPGNYGYTF.

The chain has TRBV5-6 and TRBJ2-5; 12 positions agree with TRBD2. Trimming cost V 4 bases and J 5 bases; bases outside gene matches: 9. This CDR3 has 16 residues. Germline CDR1 and CDR2: SGHDT and YYEEEE. The CDR3 sequence is CASSLGPTSGSETQYF. CDR3 bases: TGTGCCAGCAGCCTAGGTCCGACTAGCGGGAGCGAGACCCAGTACTTC.

This clone has more than one count but fewer than ten. The genes are TRBV28 and TRBJ2-3; D is unclear. Germline CDR1 reads MDHEN; CDR2 reads SYDVKM. The CDR3 has 14 residues. V lost 3 bases, J lost 1 base, and 8 bases lay in between. CDR3 sequence: CASSFLSGTDTQYF. The DNA for the CDR3 is TGTGCCAGCAGTTTTCTGAGCGGCACAGATACGCAGTATTTT.

The table lists this clone with a few counts. The J gene is TRBJ1-5, the V gene TRBV9; no firm D call. CDR1 SGDLS and CDR2 YYNGEE come from the germline V gene. The CDR3 runs 14 residues. The V gene lost 0 bases and the J gene lost 7 bases, with 11 bases spanning the gap. The CDR3 loop reads CASSVDLGPQPQHF. The CDR3 DNA follows: TGTGCCAGCAGCGTAGACCTGGGCCCCCAGCCCCAGCATTTT.

This chain joins TRBV28 and TRBJ2-7, with 7 nucleotides matching TRBD2. The germline V gene encodes CDR1 MDHEN and CDR2 SYDVKM. The CDR3 contains 17 residues. J lost 0 bases, V lost 4 bases, and 12 bases had no gene match. The CDR3 protein is CASSSPAEGGSSYEQYF. CDR3 DNA: TGTGCCAGCAGTTCCCCCGCGGAGGGCGGGAGCTCCTACGAGCAGTACTTC.

CDR3 nucleotides: TGTGCCAGCAGCTTAGTAGGTGCCTATAGCAATCAGCCCCAGCATTTT. Translation gives CASSLVGAYSNQPQHF. The chain links TRBV11-2 to TRBJ1-5; D unresolved. The germline V and J ends were trimmed by 1 base and 0 bases, with 10 bases remaining between them. The V gene's germline CDR1 is SGHAT and CDR2 FQNNGV. The CDR3 loop spans 16 amino acids.

This chain uses TRBV5-6 with TRBJ2-7, with D perhaps matching TRBD2 (6 bases). The V gene lost 0 bases and the J gene lost 0 bases, with 13 bases spanning the gap. This CDR3 contains 16 residues. Germline-derived CDR1 and CDR2 are SGHDT and YYEEEE. The CDR3 bases are TGTGCCAGCAGCTTGGCTGCGGCCGGGAGCTCCTACGAGCAGTACTTC. Residues: CASSLAAAGSSYEQYF.

This sequence joins TRBV27 and TRBJ2-7; D is uncertain. Germline CDR1 and CDR2: MNHEY and SMNVEV (reference sequence). Trimming cost V 4 bases and J 7 bases, with 8 bases left between them. The CDR3 consists of 11 residues. The CDR3, as DNA: TGTGCCAGCAGTTACTCGAGTGAGCAGTACTTC. Translated: CASSYSSEQYF.

This chain joins TRBV30 and TRBJ1-1; weak D call: TRBD1 (5 bases). Germline loops: CDR1 GTSNPN, CDR2 SVGIG (reference sequence). V lost 2 bases to trimming and J lost 1 base, with 8 bases between them. The CDR3 contains 13 residues. The CDR3 sequence is CAWSPGGNTEAFF. CDR3 DNA sequence: TGTGCCTGGAGTCCGGGGGGGAACACTGAAGCTTTCTTT.

This chain uses TRBV5-1 with TRBJ2-2; possibly TRBD2 for D (5 bases). The CDR3 covers 17 residues. The germline V gene has CDR1 SGHRS and CDR2 YFSETQ. With 0 bases removed from V and 2 bases from J, the gap between germline ends came to 14 bases. DNA of the CDR3: TGCGCCAGCAGCTTGGATCCGGTGACTATTAACACCGGGGAGCTGTTTTTT. Its translation is CASSLDPVTINTGELFF.

The gene calls are TRBV25-1 and TRBJ2-5, with TRBD1 as a possible D gene (6 bases). Germline CDR1 reads MGHDK; CDR2 reads SYGVNS. Trimming took 6 bases from V and 4 from J, leaving 9 bases between them. The CDR3 runs to 12 residues. As DNA, the CDR3 is TGTGCCAGCAGGTGGGGGCGAGAGACCCAGTACTTC. This gives the protein CASRWGRETQYF.

This chain links TRBV29-1 with TRBJ2-2; D gene ambiguous. The CDR3 sequence is 15 residues long. V lost 0 bases and J lost 0, with 8 bases in between. Germline CDR1 SQVTM, CDR2 ANQGSEA. CDR3 protein: CSVEEGGANTGELFF. CDR3 coding DNA: TGCAGCGTTGAAGAGGGCGGAGCGAACACCGGGGAGCTGTTTTTT.

This clone was picked up one time. The chain joins TRBV7-6 to TRBJ2-7; tentative D call: TRBD2 (6 bases). The CDR3 is 15 residues long. V was clipped by 5 bases and J by 0 bases, with 14 bases between them. CDR1 is SGHVS and CDR2 is FNYEAQ in the germline V gene. DNA for the CDR3: TGTGCCAGCAGCAGAACGCGGGACTTCTCCTACGAGCAGTACTTC. It specifies CASSRTRDFSYEQYF.

The rearrangement joins TRBV4-2 to TRBJ2-7; TRBD1 aligns across 10 bases. The CDR3 sequence is 14 residues long. Germline V gives CDR1 LGHNA, CDR2 YNFKEQ. The V segment lost 0 bases and the J segment 6 bases; nucleotides outside the gene matches: 2. The CDR3, as DNA: TGTGCCAGCAGCCAAGAAGGGACAGGGGCCGAGCAGTACTTC. It encodes CASSQEGTGAEQYF.

The rearrangement joins TRBV5-1 to TRBJ2-7, with TRBD2 matching 10 bases. The CDR3 contains 16 residues. In germline, CDR1 is SGHRS, CDR2 YFSETQ. V shed 5 bases and J 0 bases; nucleotides not matched to a gene: 8. In DNA form, the CDR3 reads TGCGCCAGCAGTACAGGGGCTAGCGGGAGCTCCTACGAGCAGTACTTC. Protein: CASSTGASGSSYEQYF.

This clone was detected a few times. The CDR3 protein is CASAFKAADTQYF. CDR3 sequence (DNA): TGTGCCAGCGCCTTTAAGGCGGCAGATACGCAGTATTTT. The rearrangement links TRBV6-5 to TRBJ2-3; no reliable D call. V lost 8 bases and J 4 bases, leaving 13 bases between the germline ends. CDR1 MNHEY and CDR2 SVGAGI come from the germline V gene. This CDR3 is built from 13 residues.

V is TRBV9 and J is TRBJ2-1; TRBD2 is a possible D gene (6 bases). The V gene lost 4 bases and the J gene lost 6 bases, with 11 bases spanning the gap. Germline loops: CDR1 SGDLS, CDR2 YYNGEE. This CDR3 has 13 residues. In DNA, the CDR3 is TGTGCCAGCAGCCGCTCCGGGGGCAATGAGCAGTTCTTC. Translating it yields CASSRSGGNEQFF.

This clone showed up just once. The chain is built from TRBV28 and TRBJ2-7; a possible D gene is TRBD2 (6 bases). Germline V CDR1 and CDR2: MDHEN, SYDVKM. The CDR3 has 12 amino acids. Deletions cut 6 bases from V and 7 bases from J, with 13 bases between. The CDR3 loop is CASSPGTLEQYF. The CDR3 DNA sequence: TGTGCCAGCAGCCCGGGGACTCTAGAGCAGTACTTC. The full variable domain, its missing parts supplied by reference TRBV28 and TRBJ2-7, is DVKVTQSSRYLVKRTGEKVFLECVQDMDHENMFWYRQDPGLGLRLIYFSYDVKMKEKGDIPEGYSVSREKKERFSLILESASTNQTSMYLCASSPGTLEQYFGPGTRLTVT.

A few counts support this clone. The rearrangement links TRBV1 to TRBJ2-3; the DNA was not used to check the table's D call, TRBD2. TRBV1 is a known pseudogene. This CDR3 is 16 amino acids long. Here the CDR3 reads CTSSQDPSGRPDTQYF. CDR3 coding DNA: TGCACCAGCAGCCAAGACCCTAGCGGGAGGCCAGATACGCAGTATTTT.

This chain uses TRBV5-5 with TRBJ2-1; 12 positions agree with TRBD2. Germline loops: CDR1 SGHKS, CDR2 YYEKEE (reference sequence). Unmatched junction bases numbered 9, after V lost 3 bases and J lost 8 bases. This CDR3 is built from 16 residues. CDR3 nucleotide sequence: TGTGCCAGCAGCTACCCGACTAGCGGGAGCTTGGATGAGCAGTTCTTC. This encodes CASSYPTSGSLDEQFF. The full variable domain, completed using reference TRBV5-5 and TRBJ2-1, is DAGVTQSPTHLIKTRGQQVTLRCSPISGHKSVSWYQQVLGQGPQFIFQYYEKEERGRGNFPDRFSARQFPNYSSELNVNALLLGDSALYLCASSYPTSGSLDEQFFGPGTRLTVL.

V and J are TRBV6-1 and TRBJ2-2; D remains unclear. The V gene lost 1 base and the J gene lost 4 bases, with 7 bases spanning the gap. The CDR3 extends over 14 amino acids. Germline V CDR1 and CDR2: MNHNS, SASEGT. CDR3 nucleotides: TGTGCCAGCAGTGAAGGCGACTTCACCGGGGAGCTGTTTTTT. Translating it yields CASSEGDFTGELFF.